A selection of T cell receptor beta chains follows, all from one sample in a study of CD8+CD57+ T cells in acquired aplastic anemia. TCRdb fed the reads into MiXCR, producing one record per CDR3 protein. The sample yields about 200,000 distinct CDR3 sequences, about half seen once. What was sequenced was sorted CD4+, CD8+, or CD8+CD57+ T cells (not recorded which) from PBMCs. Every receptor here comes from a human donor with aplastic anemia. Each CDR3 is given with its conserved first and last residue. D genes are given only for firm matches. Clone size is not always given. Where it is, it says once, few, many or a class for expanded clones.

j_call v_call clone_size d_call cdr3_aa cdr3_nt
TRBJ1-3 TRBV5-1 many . CASSLALGRDTIYF TGCGCCAGCAGCTTGGCTTTGGGACGGGACACCATATATTTT
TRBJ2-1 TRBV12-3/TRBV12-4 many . CASSLHGRNEQFF TGTGCCAGCAGTTTACATGGTAGAAATGAGCAGTTCTTC
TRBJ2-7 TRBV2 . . CASRVQGFLGEQYF TGTGCCAGCAGAGTACAGGGATTCTTAGGGGAGCAGTACTTC
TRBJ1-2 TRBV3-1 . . CASSQNTGIYGYTF TGTGCCAGCAGCCAAAATACAGGGATCTATGGCTACACCTTC
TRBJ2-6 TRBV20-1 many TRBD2 CSATPGLEVGVGANVLTF TGCAGTGCTACGCCGGGACTAGAGGTTGGGGTCGGGGCCAACGTCCTGACTTTC
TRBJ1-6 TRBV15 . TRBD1 CATSREQGAESPLHF TGTGCCACCAGCAGAGAACAGGGGGCGGAATCACCCCTCCACTTT
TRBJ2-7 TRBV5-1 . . CASSMPGEVYEQYF TGCGCCAGCAGTATGCCAGGGGAAGTTTACGAGCAGTACTTC
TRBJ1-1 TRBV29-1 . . CSVLKDRLNTEAFF TGCAGCGTTCTGAAAGACAGGCTTAACACTGAAGCTTTCTTT
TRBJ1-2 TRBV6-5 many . CASSYGQGPNYGYTF TGTGCCAGCAGTTACGGCCAGGGGCCAAACTATGGCTACACCTTC
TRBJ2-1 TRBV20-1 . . CSARDTGLGNQQFF TGCAGTGCTAGGGACACAGGGTTGGGCAATCAGCAGTTCTTC
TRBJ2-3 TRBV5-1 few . CASTYGSEGTDTQYF TGCGCCAGCACATACGGGAGTGAGGGCACAGATACGCAGTATTTT
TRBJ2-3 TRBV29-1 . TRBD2 CSLSSGGDSDTQYF TGCAGCTTATCTAGCGGGGGTGACTCAGATACGCAGTATTTT
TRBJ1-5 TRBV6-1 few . CASSEAGGYNQPQHF TGTGCCAGCAGTGAAGCTGGCGGATACAATCAGCCCCAGCATTTT
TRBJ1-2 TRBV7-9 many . CASSGGDYGYTF TGTGCCAGCAGCGGAGGGGACTATGGCTACACCTTC
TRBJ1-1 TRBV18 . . CASSPVMNTEAFF TGTGCCAGCTCACCGGTTATGAACACTGAAGCTTTCTTT
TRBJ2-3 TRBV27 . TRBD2 CASGWRLAGGTQYF TGTGCCAGCGGTTGGCGACTAGCGGGGGGTACGCAGTATTTT
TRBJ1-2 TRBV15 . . CATSRVGVLYGYTF TGTGCCACCAGCAGAGTGGGAGTACTCTATGGCTACACCTTC
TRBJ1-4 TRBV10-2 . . CANRRGDATNEKLLF TGCGCCAACAGGAGGGGGGACGCAACTAATGAAAAACTGCTTTTT
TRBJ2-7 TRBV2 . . CASSATISSYEQYF TGTGCCAGCAGTGCAACGATTTCGTCCTACGAGCAGTACTTC
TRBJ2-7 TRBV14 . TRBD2 CASSPTGGRVDEQYF TGTGCCAGCAGCCCAACGGGAGGGCGAGTGGACGAGCAGTACTTC
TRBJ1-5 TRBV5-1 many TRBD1 CASSLTGGNQPQHF TGCGCCAGCAGCTTGACAGGGGGGAATCAGCCCCAGCATTTT
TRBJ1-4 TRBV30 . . CAWSEEKLFF TGTGCCTGGTCGGAGGAAAAACTGTTTTTT
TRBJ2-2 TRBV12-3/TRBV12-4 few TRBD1 CASSWDRGDTGELFF TGTGCCAGCAGTTGGGACAGGGGGGACACCGGGGAGCTGTTTTTT
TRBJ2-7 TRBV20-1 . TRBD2 CSVDSGTSNPEQYF TGCAGTGTCGACTCCGGGACTAGCAACCCCGAGCAGTACTTC
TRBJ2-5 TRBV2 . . CASSVAGEDEETQYF TGTGCCAGCAGTGTCGCAGGGGAAGATGAGGAGACCCAGTACTTC
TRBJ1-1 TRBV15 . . CATSSGPLTEAFF TGTGCCACCAGCAGCGGTCCCCTTACTGAAGCTTTCTTT
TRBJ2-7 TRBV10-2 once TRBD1 CASSGAGGVGEQYF TGCGCCAGCAGTGGGGCAGGGGGAGTGGGGGAGCAGTACTTC
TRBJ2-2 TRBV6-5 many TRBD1 CASSPRTGRTGELFF TGTGCCAGCAGCCCCCGGACAGGGAGGACCGGGGAGCTGTTTTTT